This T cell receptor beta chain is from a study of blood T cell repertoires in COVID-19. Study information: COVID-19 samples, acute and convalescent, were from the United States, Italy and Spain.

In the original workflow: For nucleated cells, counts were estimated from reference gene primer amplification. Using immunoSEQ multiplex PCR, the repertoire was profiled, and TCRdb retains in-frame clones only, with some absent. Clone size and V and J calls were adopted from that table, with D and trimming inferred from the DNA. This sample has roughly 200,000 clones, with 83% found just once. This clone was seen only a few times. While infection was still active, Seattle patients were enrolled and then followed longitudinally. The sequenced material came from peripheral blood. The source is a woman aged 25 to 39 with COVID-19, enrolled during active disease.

DNA of the CDR3: TGTGCCACCAGCAGAGAACAGGTCTTCTCTGGAAACACCATATATTTT. As protein: CATSREQVFSGNTIYF. The chain combines TRBV15 with TRBJ1-3, with a tentative D call TRBD1 (5 bases). The germline V and J ends were trimmed by 0 bases and 0 bases, with 9 bases remaining between them. The CDR3 extends over 16 amino acids. Germline assignment: CDR1 LNHNV and CDR2 YYDKDF (reference sequence).